The sequence of this T cell receptor (beta chain) was determined in a study of regulatory T cells in long-lasting Graves disease. Study-level points and caveats: Persistent disease samples used TRBV28, TRBJ1-2 and TRBJ2-5 preferentially. TCR diversity was lower in persistent Graves' patients (versus newly diagnosed ones). The number of shared public clonotypes was higher in persistent patients (2,741) than new patients (more than 850).

Time point specified: newly diagnosed GD, antithyroid drugs for less than 3 months. The TCR library was made from RNA that had been extracted from PBMCs in TRIzol. Those enrolled as patients came out of an endocrinology department in Xi'an, China. According to the study, TCR beta libraries were built with iRepertoire HTBI primers and CDR3-region Arm-PCR. From the multiplex PCR reads, TCRdb called clonotypes with MiXCR, one entry per CDR3 protein. This sample carries around 320,000 distinct CDR3 sequences, 16% of them seen once, and the ten largest clones take roughly 27%. This clonotype was detected ten times or more. Its antigen is currently unknown. Germline CDR1 and CDR2: SGHRS and YFSETQ. The CDR3 contains 15 residues. The V and J ends lost 4 bases and 5 bases respectively, with 18 bases between them. The same data also contributed to another study, on T cells in Graves' hyperthyroidism and ophthalmopathy.

The gene calls are TRBV5-1 and TRBJ1-2, with TRBD1 as a possible D gene (5 bases). This sequence was found in a man aged 40-50 years with Graves disease. Sequencing was performed on peripheral blood mononuclear cells (PBMCs), taken at new diagnosis, from a patient treated with antithyroid drugs. In nucleotides, the CDR3 is TGCGCCAGCAGCGCCACCCGGACTGGGGGGTATGGCTACACCTTC. Its translation: CASSATRTGGYGYTF.